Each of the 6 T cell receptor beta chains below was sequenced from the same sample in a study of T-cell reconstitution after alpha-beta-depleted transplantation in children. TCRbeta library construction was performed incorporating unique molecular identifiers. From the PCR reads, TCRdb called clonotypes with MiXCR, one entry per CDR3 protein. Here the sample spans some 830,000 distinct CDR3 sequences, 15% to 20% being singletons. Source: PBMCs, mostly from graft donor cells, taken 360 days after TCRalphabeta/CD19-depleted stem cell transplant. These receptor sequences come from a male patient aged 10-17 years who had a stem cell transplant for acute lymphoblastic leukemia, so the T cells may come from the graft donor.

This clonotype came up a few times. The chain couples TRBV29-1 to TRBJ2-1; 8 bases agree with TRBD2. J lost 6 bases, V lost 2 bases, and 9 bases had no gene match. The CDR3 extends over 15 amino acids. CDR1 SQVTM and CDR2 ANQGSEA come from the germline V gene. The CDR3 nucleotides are TGCAGCGTTGAATTGGGGACTAGGGAGAGCAATGAGCAGTTCTTC. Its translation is CSVELGTRESNEQFF.

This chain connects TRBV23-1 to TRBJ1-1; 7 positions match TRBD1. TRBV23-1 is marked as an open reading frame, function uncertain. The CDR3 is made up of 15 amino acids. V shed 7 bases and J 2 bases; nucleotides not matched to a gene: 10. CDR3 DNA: TGCGCCAGCAAACAGGGGAAAGGGGCTAACACTGAAGCTTTCTTT. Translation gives CASKQGKGANTEAFF.

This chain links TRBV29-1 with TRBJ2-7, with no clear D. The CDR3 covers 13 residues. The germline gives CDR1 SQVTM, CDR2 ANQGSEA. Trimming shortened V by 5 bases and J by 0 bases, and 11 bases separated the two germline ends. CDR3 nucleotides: TGCAGCGTTAGGGCGGCACACTCCTACGAGCAGTACTTC. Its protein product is CSVRAAHSYEQYF.

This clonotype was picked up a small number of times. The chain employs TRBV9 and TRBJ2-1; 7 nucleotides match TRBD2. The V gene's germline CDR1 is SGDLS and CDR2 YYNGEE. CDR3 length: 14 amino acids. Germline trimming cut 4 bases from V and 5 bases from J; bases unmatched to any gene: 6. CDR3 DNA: TGTGCCAGCAGCCTGACTAGCTGGCACAATGAGCAGTTCTTC. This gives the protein CASSLTSWHNEQFF.

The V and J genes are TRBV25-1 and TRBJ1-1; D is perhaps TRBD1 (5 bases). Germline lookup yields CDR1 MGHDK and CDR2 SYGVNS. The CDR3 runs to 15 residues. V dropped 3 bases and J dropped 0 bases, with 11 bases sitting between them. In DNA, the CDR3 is TGTGCCAGCAGTGACGCCGGGACGGTGAACACTGAAGCTTTCTTT. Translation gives CASSDAGTVNTEAFF.

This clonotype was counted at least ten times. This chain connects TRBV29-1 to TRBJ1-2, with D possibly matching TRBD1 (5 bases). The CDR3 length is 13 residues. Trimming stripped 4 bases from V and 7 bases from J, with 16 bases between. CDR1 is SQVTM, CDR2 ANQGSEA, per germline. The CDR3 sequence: CSVGKPGFPGYTF. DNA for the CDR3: TGCAGCGTTGGCAAACCAGGGTTCCCTGGCTACACCTTC.